Below are 3 T cell receptor beta chains sequenced from a single sample in a study of blood T cell repertoires in COVID-19. The method was immunoSEQ multiplex PCR; TCRdb's version includes in-frame clones alone and lacks a portion of them. The data hold tens of thousands of clones, with around 81% observed a single time. The sequenced material came from peripheral blood. These receptors were collected from a man aged 45 to 65 with active COVID-19.

The chain recombines TRBV7-6 with TRBJ2-7; 8 nucleotides agree with TRBD2. Germline CDR1 reads SGHVS; CDR2 reads FNYEAQ. J lost 2 bases, V lost 4 bases, and 16 bases had no gene match. The CDR3 is made up of 18 amino acids. This CDR3 is CASSSTLGPGTSPYEQYF. The CDR3 bases are TGTGCCAGCAGCTCCACGTTGGGGCCCGGGACTAGTCCCTACGAGCAGTACTTC. Looking up the rest from reference TRBV7-6 and TRBJ2-7 gives the full variable domain: GAGVSQSPRYKVTKRGQDVALRCDPISGHVSLYWYRQALGQGPEFLTYFNYEAQQDKSGLPNDRFSAERPEGSISTLTIQRTEQRDSAMYRCASSSTLGPGTSPYEQYFGPGTRLTVT.

The chain links TRBV7-6 to TRBJ2-2, with TRBD2 identical over 9 bases. Germline CDR1 SGHVS, CDR2 FNYEAQ. The CDR3 covers 17 residues. With 3 bases clipped from V and 2 bases from J, the junction kept 7 bases outside the gene matches. The DNA of the CDR3 is TGTGCCAGCAGCTTGTTGGTAGCGGGGGTCAACACCGGGGAGCTGTTTTTT. Its translation is CASSLLVAGVNTGELFF.

This sequence joins TRBV7-2 and TRBJ2-7, with unresolved D. The CDR3 consists of 15 residues. Deletions cut 5 bases from V and 0 bases from J, with 14 bases between. Germline loops: CDR1 SGHTA, CDR2 FQGNSA. CDR3 DNA sequence: TGTGCCAGCAGCCGGGTTTCCGATGCCTCCTACGAGCAGTACTTC. Encoded protein: CASSRVSDASYEQYF.